The subject of this entry is one T cell receptor (beta chain). Its antigen is currently unknown. The same CDR3 also results from other DNA sequences found in this sample. Here immunoSEQ multiplex PCR was the method, and the copy in TCRdb shows in-frame clones only, minus some. This sample has roughly 65,000 clones, with approximately 87% found just once. Germline lookup yields CDR1 SEHNR and CDR2 FQNEAQ (reference sequence). The CDR3 totals 13 residues. V gave up 3 bases and J gave up 7 bases; unmatched junction bases: 3. This sample is drawn from a study of T cell responses to AZD1222 COVID-19 vaccine. Overall study findings and caveats: Following two doses of AZD1222, Spike-specific TCR breadth and depth rose. Spike-wide coverage was observed for vaccine-associated CD4 TCRs, with dominant responses at 160-218 and 743-854.

Both about-4-week and about-12-week second-dose recipients were combined. The chain links TRBV7-9 to TRBJ2-1; TRBD2 matches 7 bases. Sequencing used peripheral blood, obtained 28 days after the second AZD1222 dose. The TCR was taken from an adult who received the AZD1222 COVID-19 vaccine. DNA of the CDR3: TGTGCCAGCAGCTTGGCGGGGGAAAATGAGCAGTTCTTC. Encoded protein: CASSLAGENEQFF.